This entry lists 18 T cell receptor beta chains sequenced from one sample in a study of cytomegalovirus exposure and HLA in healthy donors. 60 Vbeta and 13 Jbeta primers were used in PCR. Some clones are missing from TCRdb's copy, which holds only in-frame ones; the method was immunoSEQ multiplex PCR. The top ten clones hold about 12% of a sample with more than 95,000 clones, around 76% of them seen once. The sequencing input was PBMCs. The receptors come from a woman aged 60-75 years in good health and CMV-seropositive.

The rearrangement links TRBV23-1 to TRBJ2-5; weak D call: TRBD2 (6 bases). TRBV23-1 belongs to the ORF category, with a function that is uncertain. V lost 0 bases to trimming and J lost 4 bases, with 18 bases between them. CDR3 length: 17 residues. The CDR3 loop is CASSQSEGPRRAETQYF. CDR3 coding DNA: TGCGCCAGCAGTCAATCGGAGGGACCCCGGCGGGCAGAGACCCAGTACTTC.

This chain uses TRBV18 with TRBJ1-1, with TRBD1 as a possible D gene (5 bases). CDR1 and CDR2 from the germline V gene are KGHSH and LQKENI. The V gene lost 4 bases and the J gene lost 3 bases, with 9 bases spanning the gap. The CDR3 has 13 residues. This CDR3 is CASSLTGDTEAFF. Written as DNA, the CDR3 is TGTGCCAGCTCACTTACGGGGGACACTGAAGCTTTCTTT.

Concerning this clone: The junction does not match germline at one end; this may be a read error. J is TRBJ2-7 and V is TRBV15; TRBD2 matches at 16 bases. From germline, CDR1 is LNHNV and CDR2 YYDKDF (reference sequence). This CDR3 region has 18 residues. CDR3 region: CATSRDGTSGRARYEQYF. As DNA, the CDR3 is TGTGCCACCAGCCGAGATGGGACTAGCGGGAGGGCCAGGTACGAGCAGTACTTC.

The CDR3 DNA follows: TGTGCCAGCAGTTTGGACAGGACCTCTGTGGTTGGCTACACCTTC. It is translated as CASSLDRTSVVGYTF. The J gene is TRBJ1-2, the V gene TRBV7-2; 7 bases are a match to TRBD1. In germline, CDR1 is SGHTA, CDR2 FQGNSA. The CDR3 has 15 residues. With V trimmed by 6 bases and J by 7 bases, 14 bases remained unmatched.

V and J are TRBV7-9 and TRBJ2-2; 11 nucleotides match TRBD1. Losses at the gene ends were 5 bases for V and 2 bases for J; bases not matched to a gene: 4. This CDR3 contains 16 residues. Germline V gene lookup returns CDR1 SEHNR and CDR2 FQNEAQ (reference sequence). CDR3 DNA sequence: TGTGCCAGCAGCACCGGACAGGGGGCAAACACCGGGGAGCTGTTTTTT. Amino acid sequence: CASSTGQGANTGELFF.

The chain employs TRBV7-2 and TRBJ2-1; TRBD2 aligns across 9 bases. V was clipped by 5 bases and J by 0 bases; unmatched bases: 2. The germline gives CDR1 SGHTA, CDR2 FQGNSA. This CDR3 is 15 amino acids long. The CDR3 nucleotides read TGTGCCAGCAGCATTAGCGGGAGCTCCTACAATGAGCAGTTCTTC. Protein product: CASSISGSSYNEQFF.

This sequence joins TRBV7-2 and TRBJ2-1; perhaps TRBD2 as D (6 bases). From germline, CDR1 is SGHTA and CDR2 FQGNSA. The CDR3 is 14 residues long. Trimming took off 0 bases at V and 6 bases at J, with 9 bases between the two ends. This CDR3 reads CASSLALAANEQFF. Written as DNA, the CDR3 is TGTGCCAGCAGCTTAGCACTAGCAGCCAATGAGCAGTTCTTC.

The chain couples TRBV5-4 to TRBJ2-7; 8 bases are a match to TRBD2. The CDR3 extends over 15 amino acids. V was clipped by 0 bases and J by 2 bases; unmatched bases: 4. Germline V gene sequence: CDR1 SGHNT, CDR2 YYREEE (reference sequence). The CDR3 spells CASSLELAVAYEQYF. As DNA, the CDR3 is TGTGCCAGCAGCTTGGAACTAGCGGTAGCCTACGAGCAGTACTTC.

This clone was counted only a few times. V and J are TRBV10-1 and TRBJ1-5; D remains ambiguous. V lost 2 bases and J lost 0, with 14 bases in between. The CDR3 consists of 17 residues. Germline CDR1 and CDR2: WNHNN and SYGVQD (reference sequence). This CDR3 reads CASSENRAPYSNQPQHF. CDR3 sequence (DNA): TGCGCCAGCAGTGAGAATAGAGCGCCTTATAGCAATCAGCCCCAGCATTTT.

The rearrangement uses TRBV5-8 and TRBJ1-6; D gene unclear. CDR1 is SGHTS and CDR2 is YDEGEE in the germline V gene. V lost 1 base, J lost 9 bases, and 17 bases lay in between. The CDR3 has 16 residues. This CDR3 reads CASSLWSLSAGSPLHF. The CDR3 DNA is TGTGCCAGCAGCTTGTGGTCTCTTTCAGCGGGTTCACCCCTCCACTTT.

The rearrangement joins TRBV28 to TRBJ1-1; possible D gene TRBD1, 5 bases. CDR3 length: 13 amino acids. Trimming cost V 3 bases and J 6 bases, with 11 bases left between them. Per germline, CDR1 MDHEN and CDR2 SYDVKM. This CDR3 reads CASSLRGRSEAFF. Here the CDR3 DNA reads TGTGCCAGCAGTTTGCGGGGGAGATCTGAAGCTTTCTTT.

The CDR3 sequence: CASSTGQTGNTIYF. For the CDR3, the DNA is TGTGCCAGCAGCACGGGACAAACTGGAAACACCATATATTTT. V is TRBV27 and J is TRBJ1-3; TRBD1 might be the D (6 bases). There are 14 residues in the CDR3. V was pared by 6 bases and J by 2 bases, with 11 bases between. Germline V gene sequence: CDR1 MNHEY, CDR2 SMNVEV (reference sequence).

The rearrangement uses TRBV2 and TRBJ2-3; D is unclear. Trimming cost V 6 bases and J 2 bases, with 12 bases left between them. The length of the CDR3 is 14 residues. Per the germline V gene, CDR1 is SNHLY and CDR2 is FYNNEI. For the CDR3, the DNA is TGTGCCAGCAGGGCTAGGCTCACCACAGATACGCAGTATTTT. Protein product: CASRARLTTDTQYF. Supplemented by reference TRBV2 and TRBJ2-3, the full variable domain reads EPEVTQTPSHQVTQMGQEVILRCVPISNHLYFYWYRQILGQKVEFLVSFYNNEISEKSEIFDDQFSVERPDGSNFTLKIRSTKLEDSAMYFCASRARLTTDTQYFGPGTRLTVL.

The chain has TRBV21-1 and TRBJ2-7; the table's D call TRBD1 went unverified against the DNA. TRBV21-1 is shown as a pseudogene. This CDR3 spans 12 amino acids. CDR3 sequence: CASSKTRDNQYF. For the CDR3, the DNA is TGTGCCAGCAGCAAAACCCGGGACAATCAGTACTTC.

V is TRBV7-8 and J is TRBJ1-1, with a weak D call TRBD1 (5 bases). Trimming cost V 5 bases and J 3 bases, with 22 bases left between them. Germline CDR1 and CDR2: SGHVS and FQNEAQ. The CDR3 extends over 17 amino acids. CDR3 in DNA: TGTGCCAGCAGCCCGTCAATCGCGGGAGGGGTGGACACTGAAGCTTTCTTT. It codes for CASSPSIAGGVDTEAFF.

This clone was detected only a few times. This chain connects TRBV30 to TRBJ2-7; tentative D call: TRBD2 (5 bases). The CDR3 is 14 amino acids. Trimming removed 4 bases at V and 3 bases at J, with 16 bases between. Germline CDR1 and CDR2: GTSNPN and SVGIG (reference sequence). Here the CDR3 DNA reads TGTGCCTGGAATAATCCGGGGTCCTTCTACGAGCAGTACTTC. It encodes CAWNNPGSFYEQYF. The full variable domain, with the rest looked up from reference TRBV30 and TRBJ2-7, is SQTIHQWPATLVQPVGSPLSLECTVEGTSNPNLYWYRQAAGRGLQLLFYSVGIGQISSEVPQNLSASRPQDRQFILSSKKLLLSDSGFYLCAWNNPGSFYEQYFGPGTRLTVT.

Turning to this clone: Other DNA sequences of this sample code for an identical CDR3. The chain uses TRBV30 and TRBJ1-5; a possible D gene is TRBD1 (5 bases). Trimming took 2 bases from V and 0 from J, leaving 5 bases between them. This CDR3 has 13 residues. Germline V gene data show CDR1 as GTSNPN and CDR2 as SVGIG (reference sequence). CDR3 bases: TGTGCCTGGAGTAGGGGTAGCAATCAGCCCCAGCATTTT. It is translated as CAWSRGSNQPQHF. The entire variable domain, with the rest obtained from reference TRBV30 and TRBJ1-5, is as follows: SQTIHQWPATLVQPVGSPLSLECTVEGTSNPNLYWYRQAAGRGLQLLFYSVGIGQISSEVPQNLSASRPQDRQFILSSKKLLLSDSGFYLCAWSRGSNQPQHFGDGTRLSIL.

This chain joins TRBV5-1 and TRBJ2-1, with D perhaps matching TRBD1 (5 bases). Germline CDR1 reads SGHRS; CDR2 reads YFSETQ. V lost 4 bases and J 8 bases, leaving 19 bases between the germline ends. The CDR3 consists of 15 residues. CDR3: CASSEPGPQGDEQFF. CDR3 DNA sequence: TGCGCCAGCAGCGAACCCGGACCCCAGGGCGATGAGCAGTTCTTC.